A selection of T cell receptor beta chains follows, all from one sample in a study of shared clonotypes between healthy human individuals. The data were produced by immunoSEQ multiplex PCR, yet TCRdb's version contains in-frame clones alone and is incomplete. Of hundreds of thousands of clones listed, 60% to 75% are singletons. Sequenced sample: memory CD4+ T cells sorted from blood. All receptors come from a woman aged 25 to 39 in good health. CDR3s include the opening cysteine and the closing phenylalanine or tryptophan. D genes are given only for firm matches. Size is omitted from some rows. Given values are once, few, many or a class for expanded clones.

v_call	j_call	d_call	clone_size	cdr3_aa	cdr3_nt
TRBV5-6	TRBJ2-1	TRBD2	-	CASSYGLGMVNEQFF	TGTGCCAGCAGCTACGGACTAGGGATGGTCAATGAGCAGTTCTTC
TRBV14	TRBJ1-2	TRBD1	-	CASSRSLNRDRYYGYTF	TGTGCCAGCAGCCGAAGTCTCAACCGGGACAGATACTATGGCTACACCTTC
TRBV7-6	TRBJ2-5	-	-	CASGPGRPYF	TGTGCCAGCGGCCCGGGACGCCCCTACTTC
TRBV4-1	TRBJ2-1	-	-	CASSQATVAIYNEQFF	TGCGCCAGCAGCCAAGCAACCGTAGCGATATACAATGAGCAGTTCTTC
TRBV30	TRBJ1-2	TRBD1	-	CALEPTGQGYGYTF	TGTGCGCTGGAGCCTACAGGACAGGGCTATGGCTACACCTTC
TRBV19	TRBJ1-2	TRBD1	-	CASRPPQGYYGYTF	TGTGCCAGTAGACCCCCACAGGGGTACTATGGCTACACCTTC
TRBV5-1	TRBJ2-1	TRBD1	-	CASSTTGTGILNEQFF	TGCGCCAGCAGCACCACCGGGACAGGGATCCTCAATGAGCAGTTCTTC
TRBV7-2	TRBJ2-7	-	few	CASSFTGAHEQYF	TGTGCCAGCAGTTTCACCGGGGCCCACGAGCAGTACTTC
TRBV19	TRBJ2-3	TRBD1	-	CASRSGQGRADTQYF	TGTGCCAGTAGATCCGGACAGGGCAGGGCAGATACGCAGTATTTT
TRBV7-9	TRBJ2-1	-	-	CASSLESGVWGEQFF	TGTGCCAGCAGCTTAGAGTCGGGAGTATGGGGTGAGCAGTTCTTC
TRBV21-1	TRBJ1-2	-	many	CASSNRESSYGYTF	TGTGCCAGCAGCAACCGCGAAAGCAGCTATGGCTACACCTTC
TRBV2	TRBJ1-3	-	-	CASSAGNTIYF	TGTGCCAGCAGTGCGGGAAACACCATATATTTT
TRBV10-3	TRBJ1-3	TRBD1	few	CAISTGDAGNTIYF	TGTGCCATCAGTACAGGGGACGCTGGAAACACCATATATTTT
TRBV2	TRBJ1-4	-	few	CASIFPGATNEKLFF	TGTGCCAGCATATTTCCGGGGGCAACTAATGAAAAACTGTTTTTT
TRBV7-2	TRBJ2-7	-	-	CASSQDWQRYEQYF	TGTGCCAGCAGCCAGGATTGGCAGCGGTACGAGCAGTACTTC
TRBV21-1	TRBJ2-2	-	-	CASSTSSARSGNTGELFF	TGTGCCAGCAGCACCAGTTCGGCCCGGAGTGGGAACACCGGGGAGCTGTTTTTT
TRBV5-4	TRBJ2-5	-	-	CASSLAGRGRETQYF	TGTGCCAGCAGCCTCGCGGGGCGAGGGCGTGAGACCCAGTACTTC
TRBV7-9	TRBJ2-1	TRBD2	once	CASRTSGTGDEQFF	TGTGCCAGCAGAACGAGCGGGACCGGCGATGAGCAGTTCTTC
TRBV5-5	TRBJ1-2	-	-	CASRVYGNYGYTF	TGTGCCAGCAGGGTATATGGGAACTATGGCTACACCTTC
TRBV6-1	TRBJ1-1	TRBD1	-	CASSRGRNTEAFF	TGTGCCAGCAGCAGGGGGCGGAACACTGAAGCTTTCTTT
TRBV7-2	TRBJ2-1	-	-	CASSSPKWSRMGNEQFF	TGTGCCAGCAGCTCCCCGAAGTGGTCCCGGATGGGAAATGAGCAGTTCTTC
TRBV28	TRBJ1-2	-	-	CASTTGQNYGYTF	TGTGCCAGCACCACTGGACAGAACTATGGCTACACCTTC
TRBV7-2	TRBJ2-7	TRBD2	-	CASSWTSGSQYEQYF	TGTGCCAGCAGCTGGACTAGCGGGAGTCAATACGAGCAGTACTTC
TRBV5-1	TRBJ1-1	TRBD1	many	CASSLGTAGEAFF	TGCGCCAGCAGCTTAGGGACAGCGGGTGAAGCTTTCTTT
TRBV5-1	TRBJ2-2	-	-	CASSLVAGTGELFF	TGCGCCAGCAGCTTGGTTGCTGGCACCGGGGAGCTGTTTTTT
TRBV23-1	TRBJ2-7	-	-	CASSQRKTRPGSYEQYF	TGCGCCAGCAGTCAACGGAAAACACGGCCTGGGTCGTACGAGCAGTACTTC
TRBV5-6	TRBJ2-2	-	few	CASSYGTGFKPGELFF	TGTGCCAGCAGTTATGGAACAGGGTTCAAGCCCGGGGAGCTGTTTTTT
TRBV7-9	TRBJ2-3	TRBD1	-	CASSPTGSGADTQYF	TGTGCCAGCAGTCCGACAGGGTCCGGCGCAGATACGCAGTATTTT
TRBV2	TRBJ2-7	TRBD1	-	CASKKGQGYDEQYF	TGTGCCAGCAAAAAAGGACAGGGGTACGACGAGCAGTACTTC
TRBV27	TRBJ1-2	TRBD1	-	CASSTGQGGYTF	TGTGCCAGCAGTACAGGACAGGGCGGCTACACCTTC
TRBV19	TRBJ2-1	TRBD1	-	CASSMGQGRAYNEQFF	TGTGCCAGTAGTATGGGACAGGGTAGGGCGTACAATGAGCAGTTCTTC
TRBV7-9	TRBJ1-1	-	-	CASSPRGLRDTEAFF	TGTGCCAGCAGCCCTAGGGGACTTCGGGACACTGAAGCTTTCTTT
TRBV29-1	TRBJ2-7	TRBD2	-	CSAAEGVAGYEQYF	TGCAGCGCCGCCGAGGGAGTAGCGGGTTACGAGCAGTACTTC
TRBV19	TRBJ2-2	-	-	CASSIWQAGELFF	TGTGCCAGTAGTATTTGGCAGGCCGGGGAGCTGTTTTTT
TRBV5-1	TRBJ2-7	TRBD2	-	CASSPRGGGIDEQYF	TGCGCCAGCAGCCCCCGCGGGGGGGGCATCGACGAGCAGTACTTC
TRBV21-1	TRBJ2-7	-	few	CASSQIRQGVTYEQYF	TGTGCCAGCAGCCAAATACGACAGGGGGTCACCTACGAGCAGTACTTC
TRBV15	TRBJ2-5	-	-	CATSRSLGQTFGETQYF	TGTGCCACCAGCAGATCCCTCGGCCAGACTTTCGGGGAGACCCAGTACTTC
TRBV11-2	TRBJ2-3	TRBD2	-	CASSPRLAGETDTQYF	TGTGCCAGCAGCCCAAGACTAGCGGGAGAGACAGATACGCAGTATTTT
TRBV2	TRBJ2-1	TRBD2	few	CASSGDSGTYNEQFF	TGTGCCAGCAGTGGAGATAGCGGGACCTACAATGAGCAGTTCTTC
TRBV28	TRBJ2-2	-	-	CASYTTGAGNTGELFF	TGTGCCAGCTACACCACCGGGGCGGGGAACACCGGGGAGCTGTTTTTT
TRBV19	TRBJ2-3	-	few	CATGIAGTDTQYF	TGTGCCACTGGGATAGCGGGCACAGATACGCAGTATTTT
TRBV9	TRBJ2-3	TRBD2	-	CASSVGLAGMGDTQYF	TGTGCCAGCAGCGTAGGACTAGCGGGAATGGGAGATACGCAGTATTTT
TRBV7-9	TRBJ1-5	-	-	CASSRDLRPQHF	TGTGCCAGCAGTCGGGATCTCCGGCCCCAGCATTTT
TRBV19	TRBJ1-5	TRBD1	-	CASSVQGQGNQPQHF	TGTGCCAGTAGTGTACAGGGGCAAGGCAATCAGCCCCAGCATTTT
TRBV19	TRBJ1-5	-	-	CASSIFQGEKQPQHF	TGTGCCAGTAGTATCTTTCAGGGCGAGAAACAGCCCCAGCATTTT
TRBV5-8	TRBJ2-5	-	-	CASSLKSGTLKETQYF	TGTGCCAGCAGCTTGAAGTCCGGGACTTTAAAAGAGACCCAGTACTTC
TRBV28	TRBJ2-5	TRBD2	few	CASRDSGSQQTQYF	TGTGCCAGCAGAGATAGCGGGAGCCAACAGACCCAGTACTTC
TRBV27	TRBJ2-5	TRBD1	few	CASSSTDRAGETQYF	TGTGCCAGCAGTTCCACGGACAGGGCGGGGGAGACCCAGTACTTC
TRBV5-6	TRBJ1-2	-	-	CASSTRQTYGYTF	TGTGCCAGCAGCACGCGACAGACCTATGGCTACACCTTC
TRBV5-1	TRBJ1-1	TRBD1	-	CASSPLSGVRQGGREAFF	TGCGCCAGCAGCCCCCTTTCAGGCGTTCGACAGGGTGGGAGGGAAGCTTTCTTT
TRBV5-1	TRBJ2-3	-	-	CASSSNVGGTDTQYF	TGCGCCAGCAGTTCGAATGTAGGGGGCACAGATACGCAGTATTTT
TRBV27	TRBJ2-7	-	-	CSTSKGLGRGSYEQYF	TGCTCCACCTCTAAAGGGCTGGGCAGGGGATCCTACGAGCAGTACTTC
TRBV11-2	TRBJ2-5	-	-	CASSLGRGGQGTQYF	TGTGCCAGCAGCTTAGGTCGCGGAGGCCAGGGGACCCAGTACTTC
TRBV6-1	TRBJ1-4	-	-	CASSEGLSGFGDEKLFF	TGTGCCAGCAGTGAAGGTCTCAGCGGCTTCGGAGATGAAAAACTGTTTTTT
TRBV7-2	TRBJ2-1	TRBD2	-	CASSRGTSEYNEQFF	TGTGCCAGCAGCCGCGGGACTAGCGAGTACAATGAGCAGTTCTTC
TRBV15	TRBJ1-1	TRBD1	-	CATSRGQGTEAFF	TGTGCCACCAGCAGGGGACAGGGCACTGAAGCTTTCTTT
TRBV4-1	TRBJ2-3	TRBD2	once	CASSQEFAGGGPDTQYF	TGCGCCAGCAGCCAAGAGTTCGCGGGAGGGGGCCCAGATACGCAGTATTTT
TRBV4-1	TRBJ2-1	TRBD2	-	CASSQGNGAFSGRAAEQFF	TGCGCCAGCAGCCAAGGAAATGGAGCCTTTAGCGGGAGGGCTGCTGAGCAGTTCTTC
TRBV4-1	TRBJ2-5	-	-	CASSQERGETQYF	TGCGCCAGCAGCCAAGAAAGGGGAGAGACCCAGTACTTC